Each of the 30 T cell receptor beta chains below was sequenced from the same sample in a study of Graves' ophthalmopathy and Graves' hyperthyroidism. RNA transcripts provided the template for amplifying TCR beta CDR3 regions. HTBI-primed first-round RT-PCR preceded second-round multiplex PCR. Via MiXCR, TCRdb re-called the multiplex PCR reads, giving one row per CDR3 protein. This table holds around 1,200,000 distinct CDR3 sequences, around a third found once. The sequenced sample consisted of peripheral blood or thyroid tissue (not recorded which). These receptors all stem from an adult man with Graves' hyperthyroidism.

There are many counts of this clonotype. The chain recombines TRBV20-1 with TRBJ2-7, with D possibly matching TRBD2 (6 bases). The ends were cut back, 5 bases at V and 8 bases at J, with 10 bases in the middle. The CDR3 runs 10 residues. Germline CDR1 is DFQATT and CDR2 is SNEGSKA (reference sequence). CDR3 bases: TGCAGTGCTGAGGAGGGGCAGCAGTACTTC. Protein: CSAEEGQQYF.

The genes are TRBV10-3 and TRBJ2-2, with 10 bases identical to TRBD2. This CDR3 comprises 16 residues. The J segment lost 2 bases and the V segment lost 3 bases, leaving 3 bases of the junction unmatched. Germline V gives CDR1 ENHRY, CDR2 SYGVKD. The CDR3 region is CAISESSGSNTGELFF. The CDR3 region has the DNA TGTGCCATCAGTGAATCTAGCGGGAGCAACACCGGGGAGCTGTTTTTT.

This clonotype came up many times. This sequence joins TRBV5-4 and TRBJ2-7; no clear D gene. Per the germline V gene, CDR1 is SGHNT and CDR2 is YYREEE (reference sequence). The V end lost 6 bases, the J end lost 0 bases, and 4 bases lay between the germline ends. CDR3 length equals 11 residues. CDR3 in amino acids: CASTNSYEQYF. CDR3 bases: TGTGCCAGCACCAACTCCTACGAGCAGTACTTC.

There are many counts of this clonotype. V usage is TRBV12-3 or TRBV12-4 and J usage is TRBJ1-2; 9 bases are shared with TRBD1. The junction had 11 bases not matched to a gene; V was cut back by 5 bases and J by 7 bases. There are 15 residues in the CDR3. The CDR3 loop is CASSLQGAPPGGYTF. CDR3 sequence (DNA): TGTGCCAGCAGTCTACAGGGGGCGCCCCCAGGTGGCTACACCTTC.

V is TRBV10-2 and J is TRBJ1-1, with 7 bases identical to TRBD1. From germline, CDR1 is WSHSY and CDR2 SAAADI. The CDR3 totals 15 residues. The junction had 13 bases not matched to a gene; V was cut back by 4 bases and J by 8 bases. The CDR3 here is CASSGGRGPSPEAFF. The CDR3 region has the DNA TGCGCCAGCAGTGGAGGGAGGGGGCCCTCCCCGGAAGCTTTCTTT.

This chain uses TRBV19 with TRBJ1-2; 10 nucleotides agree with TRBD1. Germline trimming cut 6 bases from V and 2 bases from J; bases unmatched to any gene: 3. Germline CDR1 LNHDA, CDR2 SQIVND (reference sequence). This CDR3 region has 14 residues. The CDR3 reads CASSEGQGNYGYTF. The CDR3 DNA reads TGTGCCAGTAGCGAGGGACAGGGGAACTATGGCTACACCTTC.

The V call is TRBV28, the J call TRBJ1-6; D is ambiguous. V dropped 3 bases and J dropped 4 bases, with 16 bases sitting between them. Germline V gene data show CDR1 as MDHEN and CDR2 as SYDVKM. This CDR3 spans 17 amino acids. CDR3 region: CASSLGPEWGYNSPLHF. The CDR3 DNA reads as TGTGCCAGCAGTTTGGGCCCCGAGTGGGGTTATAATTCACCCCTCCACTTT. Complete variable domain (other parts from reference TRBV28 and TRBJ1-6): DVKVTQSSRYLVKRTGEKVFLECVQDMDHENMFWYRQDPGLGLRLIYFSYDVKMKEKGDIPEGYSVSREKKERFSLILESASTNQTSMYLCASSLGPEWGYNSPLHFGNGTRLTVT.

The gene calls are TRBV28 and TRBJ2-7; possibly TRBD2 for D (5 bases). Germline CDR1 MDHEN, CDR2 SYDVKM. CDR3 length equals 12 residues. Trimming removed 10 bases from V and 5 bases from J, with 15 bases in between. The CDR3 sequence is CATRLSDHEQYF. The CDR3 DNA reads TGTGCCACCAGACTATCAGACCACGAGCAGTACTTC. The entire variable domain, with the rest obtained from reference TRBV28 and TRBJ2-7, is as follows: DVKVTQSSRYLVKRTGEKVFLECVQDMDHENMFWYRQDPGLGLRLIYFSYDVKMKEKGDIPEGYSVSREKKERFSLILESASTNQTSMYLCATRLSDHEQYFGPGTRLTVT.

The chain carries TRBV4-1 and TRBJ2-5; the D call may be TRBD1 or TRBD2 (5 bases each). The V gene's germline CDR1 is MGHRA and CDR2 YSYEKL. V was trimmed by 1 base and J by 6 bases, leaving 12 bases between them. The CDR3 length is 14 residues. Written as DNA, the CDR3 is TGCGCCAGCAGCCAAGCAGGGACCATAAAGACCCAGTACTTC. This gives the protein CASSQAGTIKTQYF.

The V gene is TRBV29-1, the J gene TRBJ1-1; 7 nucleotides align to TRBD1. Losses at the gene ends were 7 bases for V and 6 bases for J; bases not matched to a gene: 5. The CDR3 spans 11 residues. Per germline, CDR1 SQVTM and CDR2 ANQGSEA. CDR3 amino acids: CSAQTGAEAFF. DNA of the CDR3: TGCAGCGCCCAAACAGGGGCTGAAGCTTTCTTT.

The table lists this clonotype with many counts. CDR3: CASSAYAGTGSNEQYF. In DNA form, the CDR3 reads TGTGCCAGCAGTGCGTACGCCGGGACAGGGTCGAACGAGCAGTACTTC. V usage is TRBV25-1 and J usage is TRBJ2-7, with 9 bases that match TRBD1. V lost 4 bases, J lost 5 bases, and 12 bases stayed unmatched. Germline-derived CDR1 and CDR2 are MGHDK and SYGVNS. CDR3 length: 16 residues.

The rearrangement uses TRBV11-3 and TRBJ1-1, with D hard to call. This CDR3 has 15 residues. The germline V gene has CDR1 SGHNT and CDR2 YENEEA. V was cut by 5 bases and J by 2 bases, with 15 bases left in between. CDR3 protein: CASSPYDGINTEAFF. DNA for the CDR3: TGTGCCAGCAGCCCGTACGACGGGATCAACACTGAAGCTTTCTTT.

The J gene is TRBJ1-3, the V gene TRBV19; D perhaps matches TRBD1 (6 bases). This CDR3 comprises 15 residues. V lost 9 bases and J lost 3, with 18 bases in between. Germline V gene data show CDR1 as LNHDA and CDR2 as SQIVND (reference sequence). In nucleotides, the CDR3 is TGTGCCAGCCGAGATAGGGGGAAGAATGGAAACACCATATATTTT. Amino acid sequence: CASRDRGKNGNTIYF.

The sample holds many counts of this clonotype. The rearrangement uses TRBV7-2 and TRBJ2-2; D unresolved. From germline, CDR1 is SGHTA and CDR2 FQGNSA. The V end lost 5 bases, the J end lost 0 bases, and 16 bases lay between the germline ends. The CDR3 runs to 17 residues. The CDR3 DNA is TGTGCCAGCAGCCGGACCTCCTGGCAGACGAACACCGGGGAGCTGTTTTTT. Protein sequence: CASSRTSWQTNTGELFF.

This clonotype was seen more than once but under ten times. The chain is built from TRBV27 and TRBJ2-7, with 9 bases lining up with TRBD1. With V trimmed by 6 bases and J by 2 bases, 8 bases remained unmatched. Germline V gene sequence: CDR1 MNHEY, CDR2 SMNVEV (reference sequence). CDR3 size: 15 residues. As DNA, the CDR3 is TGTGCCAGCAGCCACGGACAGGGGCAAACCTACGAGCAGTACTTC. This translates into CASSHGQGQTYEQYF.

This chain joins TRBV20-1 and TRBJ1-1; D may be TRBD1 (6 bases). There are 14 residues in the CDR3. Trimming stripped 4 bases from V and 0 bases from J, with 12 bases between. The germline gives CDR1 DFQATT, CDR2 SNEGSKA (reference sequence). CDR3 in DNA: TGCAGTGCTAACCCGACAGGCCTGAACACTGAAGCTTTCTTT. Translated, it gives CSANPTGLNTEAFF.

The chain couples TRBV5-1 to TRBJ1-3, with D unresolved. The V gene's germline CDR1 is SGHRS and CDR2 YFSETQ. V shed 0 bases and J shed 0 bases, with 10 bases lying between them. The CDR3 totals 16 residues. The CDR3 coding sequence is TGCGCCAGCAGCTTGGTTAGGGCTAGCTCTGGAAACACCATATATTTT. Its protein product is CASSLVRASSGNTIYF.

The rearrangement joins TRBV29-1 to TRBJ2-1, with 10 bases matching TRBD1. CDR1 is SQVTM and CDR2 is ANQGSEA in the germline V gene. V shed 4 bases, J shed 2 bases, and the junction held 8 bases outside the gene matches. The CDR3 consists of 16 residues. The CDR3 here is CSVGWTGQGAYNEQFF. CDR3 sequence (DNA): TGCAGCGTTGGCTGGACTGGACAGGGGGCCTACAATGAGCAGTTCTTC.

The chain is built from TRBV5-1 and TRBJ1-6; D possibly corresponds to TRBD1 (5 bases). Per the germline V gene, CDR1 is SGHRS and CDR2 is YFSETQ. The length of the CDR3 is 14 residues. The germline V and J ends were trimmed by 4 bases and 10 bases, with 15 bases remaining between them. The CDR3 sequence: CASSVGQSGSPLHF. The DNA of the CDR3 is TGCGCCAGCAGCGTCGGCCAGTCAGGGTCACCCCTCCACTTT.

This sequence joins TRBV7-1 and TRBJ1-4; TRBD1 is a possible D gene (6 bases). TRBV7-1 is marked as an open reading frame, function uncertain. The CDR3 is made up of 17 amino acids. Between the trimmed V and J ends, which lost 3 bases and 0 bases, there was a span of 14 bases. The DNA for the CDR3 is TGTGCCAGCAGCTCCCAAGCGGGGGGCTCAACTAATGAAAAACTGTTTTTT. Translated, it gives CASSSQAGGSTNEKLFF.

As concerns this clonotype: This sequence may be a read error, since a much larger clone differs from it by one base. This chain links TRBV19 with TRBJ1-5; D unresolved. The CDR3 totals 14 residues. Trimming left V 7 bases short and J 0 bases short, with 10 bases between. Germline V gene sequence: CDR1 LNHDA, CDR2 SQIVND (reference sequence). CDR3 bases: TGTGCCAGTACTGGCACCACTAGCAATCAGCCCCAGCATTTT. Translated, it gives CASTGTTSNQPQHF.

The chain combines TRBV2 with TRBJ2-7; 10 nucleotides match TRBD1. After removal of 4 bases from V and 0 bases from J, the junction contained 12 bases not matched to a gene. Per germline, CDR1 SNHLY and CDR2 FYNNEI. The CDR3 loop spans 18 amino acids. In nucleotides, the CDR3 is TGTGCCAGCAGTGGGGTGGGGACAGGGGCGAAGAGCTCCTACGAGCAGTACTTC. It is translated as CASSGVGTGAKSSYEQYF.

There are many counts of this clonotype. This chain connects TRBV24-1 to TRBJ2-5; TRBD2 is a possible D gene (6 bases). The germline CDR1 and CDR2 sequences are KGHDR and SFDVKD. Trimming pared 1 base from V and 2 bases from J, leaving 10 bases between. The CDR3 loop spans 15 amino acids. The CDR3 is CATSDFSLAQETQYF. The DNA of the CDR3 is TGTGCCACCAGTGATTTCAGCCTAGCGCAAGAGACCCAGTACTTC.

The gene calls are TRBV6-5 and TRBJ1-1; no reliable D call. Germline CDR1 MNHEY, CDR2 SVGAGI. This CDR3 spans 15 amino acids. The V end was cut by 7 bases, the J end by 0 bases, with 15 bases between. This CDR3 reads CASTKSGRLNTEAFF. In DNA form, the CDR3 reads TGTGCCAGCACCAAGTCCGGACGTTTGAACACTGAAGCTTTCTTT.

This chain uses TRBV2 with TRBJ2-7; TRBD1 matches at 12 bases. Unmatched junction bases numbered 3, after V lost 6 bases and J lost 6 bases. The germline V gene encodes CDR1 SNHLY and CDR2 FYNNEI. The CDR3 consists of 13 residues. DNA of the CDR3: TGTGCCAGCAGGGGACAGGGGGCATTCGAGCAGTACTTC. Translated: CASRGQGAFEQYF. Filled out from reference TRBV2 and TRBJ2-7, the complete variable domain reads EPEVTQTPSHQVTQMGQEVILRCVPISNHLYFYWYRQILGQKVEFLVSFYNNEISEKSEIFDDQFSVERPDGSNFTLKIRSTKLEDSAMYFCASRGQGAFEQYFGPGTRLTVT.

Regarding this clonotype: In this CDR3 the conserved last residue, phenylalanine or tryptophan, is missing, so a read error is likely. No DNA is shown, since the ends of the CDR3 on it are uncertain; the CDR3 is the one TCRdb lists. V is TRBV9 and J is TRBJ1-2. Both ends counted, the CDR3 spans 11 residues. The germline V gene encodes CDR1 SGDLS and CDR2 YYNGEE. CDR3 sequence: CASSVAGGSTY.

The chain uses TRBV15 and TRBJ2-5; D possibly matches TRBD1 or TRBD2 (6 bases each). CDR3 length: 15 amino acids. Germline V gene sequence: CDR1 LNHNV, CDR2 YYDKDF (reference sequence). V dropped 0 bases and J dropped 5 bases, with 13 bases sitting between them. The CDR3 reads CATSRDRGGRETQYF. The CDR3 region has the DNA TGTGCCACCAGCAGAGACAGGGGAGGACGCGAGACCCAGTACTTC.

The chain couples TRBV7-8 to TRBJ2-5; D not certain. This CDR3 comprises 18 residues. The germline V gene has CDR1 SGHVS and CDR2 FQNEAQ. With 5 bases removed from V and 2 bases from J, the gap between germline ends came to 24 bases. The CDR3 coding sequence is TGTGCCAGCAGCCTATATATTGGTGGAGCGAGCTTACAAGAGACCCAGTACTTC. It encodes CASSLYIGGASLQETQYF. The whole variable domain, remainder taken from reference TRBV7-8 and TRBJ2-5, is GAGVSQSPRYKVAKRGQDVALRCDPISGHVSLFWYQQALGQGPEFLTYFQNEAQLDKSGLPSDRFFAERPEGSVSTLKIQRTQQEDSAVYLCASSLYIGGASLQETQYFGPGTRLLVL.

This clonotype has at least ten counts. The genes are TRBV7-9 and TRBJ1-2; the D gene is possibly TRBD1 (6 bases). The germline gives CDR1 SEHNR, CDR2 FQNEAQ (reference sequence). The CDR3 runs to 14 residues. Trimming shortened V by 5 bases and J by 3 bases, and 13 bases separated the two germline ends. CDR3 sequence (DNA): TGTGCCAGCAGCCTACTTGCAGGGGACTATGGCTACACCTTC. Its translation is CASSLLAGDYGYTF.

This chain links TRBV27 with TRBJ2-7, with TRBD2 matching over 7 bases. The junction had 8 bases not matched to a gene; V was cut back by 5 bases and J by 4 bases. CDR1 MNHEY and CDR2 SMNVEV come from the germline V gene (reference sequence). CDR3 length: 14 amino acids. The CDR3 DNA follows: TGTGCCAGCAGTCGGGGAGGGGCAGCATACGAGCAGTACTTC. This encodes CASSRGGAAYEQYF.